Below, 27 T cell receptor beta chains from the same sample are listed, as sequenced in a study of regulatory T cells in long-lasting Graves disease. Time point defined: persistent/refractory GD, antithyroid drugs over 5 years with positive TRAb. The TCR library was made from RNA extracted from PBMCs. Library construction for TCR beta used iRepertoire HTBI primers and Arm-PCR of CDR3 regions. TCRdb re-called the multiplex PCR reads through MiXCR, storing one row per CDR3 protein. The data show 400,000 to 500,000 distinct CDR3 sequences, roughly a fifth seen once. The starting material was peripheral blood mononuclear cells (PBMCs), obtained when the disease was refractory, from a patient treated with antithyroid drugs. All receptors come from a female donor with Graves disease.

This clonotype was detected ten times or more. The chain recombines TRBV30 with TRBJ1-4; no reliable D call. Trimming removed 6 bases at V and 7 bases at J, with 9 bases between. The CDR3 is 11 amino acids. Germline values: CDR1 GTSNPN, CDR2 SVGIG (reference sequence). The CDR3 loop reads CACTTSEKLFF. In nucleotides, the CDR3 is TGTGCCTGTACTACGTCTGAAAAACTGTTTTTT.

In this sample, this clonotype turned up once. This sequence joins TRBV28 and TRBJ1-4; D unresolved. Germline-derived CDR1 and CDR2 are MDHEN and SYDVKM. This CDR3 region has 15 residues. V lost 1 base and J lost 10, with 16 bases in between. The CDR3 nucleotides read TGTGCCAGCAGTTTATTCACGGACCCAGAGGGAAAACTGTTTTTT. Translation: CASSLFTDPEGKLFF.

This sequence joins TRBV6-5 and TRBJ2-5; D unclear. This CDR3 has 14 residues. V was trimmed by 0 bases and J by 4 bases, leaving 9 bases between them. CDR1 and CDR2 (germline): MNHEY, SVGAGI. CDR3 protein: CASSYSNSRETQYF. The DNA of the CDR3 is TGTGCCAGCAGTTACTCTAACTCCAGAGAGACCCAGTACTTC.

The chain carries TRBV11-2 and TRBJ2-1, with D unresolved. Per the germline V gene, CDR1 is SGHAT and CDR2 is FQNNGV. V lost 4 bases and J 0 bases, leaving 7 bases between the germline ends. CDR3 length: 14 residues. CDR3 amino acids: CASSSEPSYNEQFF. The CDR3 nucleotides are TGTGCCAGCAGCTCCGAGCCCTCCTACAATGAGCAGTTCTTC.

The chain is built from TRBV18 and TRBJ2-5; 7 bases line up with TRBD2. This CDR3 is 19 amino acids long. Trimming at V came to 3 bases and at J to 0 bases, leaving 16 bases not matched to a gene. Per the germline V gene, CDR1 is KGHSH and CDR2 is LQKENI. The CDR3 is CASSPSLYSAGTNQETQYF. The CDR3 nucleotides read TGTGCCAGCTCACCCTCACTCTATTCAGCGGGGACGAACCAAGAGACCCAGTACTTC. Complete variable domain (other parts from reference TRBV18 and TRBJ2-5): NAGVMQNPRHLVRRRGQEARLRCSPMKGHSHVYWYRQLPEEGLKFMVYLQKENIIDESGMPKERFSAEFPKEGPSILRIQQVVRGDSAAYFCASSPSLYSAGTNQETQYFGPGTRLLVL.

This clonotype came up a few times. Given a much more abundant clone one base away, this may be a read error. The gene calls are TRBV28 and TRBJ1-4; possibly TRBD1 for D (6 bases). The CDR3 is 15 amino acids. Germline V gene lookup returns CDR1 MDHEN and CDR2 SYDVKM. V lost 3 bases to trimming and J lost 7 bases, with 15 bases between them. The CDR3 sequence is CASSFLGRGIEKLFF. The CDR3 region has the DNA TGTGCCAGCAGTTTCTTGGGCAGGGGTATTGAAAAACTGTTTTTT.

This clonotype appeared many times. This chain uses TRBV5-1 with TRBJ2-2; 7 nucleotides match TRBD1. The CDR3 sequence is 14 residues long. The V gene end was trimmed by 7 bases and the J gene end by 7 bases; junction bases not matched to a gene: 10. Germline CDR1 reads SGHRS; CDR2 reads YFSETQ. This CDR3 is CASGPGTANGELFF. The CDR3 DNA reads TGCGCCAGCGGACCCGGGACAGCTAACGGGGAGCTGTTTTTT.

J is TRBJ2-2 and V is TRBV30; the D is unclear. The V gene's germline CDR1 is GTSNPN and CDR2 SVGIG (reference sequence). Trimming took 1 base from V and 6 from J, leaving 6 bases between them. The CDR3 loop spans 12 amino acids. The CDR3 is CAWSEQPGELFF. The CDR3 bases are TGTGCCTGGAGTGAACAGCCCGGGGAGCTGTTTTTT.

This clonotype was counted a few times. The J gene is TRBJ2-1, the V gene TRBV12-5; D remains unclear. This CDR3 has 12 amino acids. CDR1 and CDR2 from the germline V gene are LGHNT and FRNRAP. V gave up 8 bases and J gave up 0 bases, with 5 bases separating them. This CDR3 reads CASTDSYNEQFF. CDR3 sequence (DNA): TGTGCTAGTACGGACTCCTACAATGAGCAGTTCTTC.

The chain employs TRBV5-4 and TRBJ2-3; D remains unclear. There are 13 residues in the CDR3. Trimming pared 3 bases from V and 1 base from J, leaving 6 bases between. Looked up from germline, CDR1 is SGHNT and CDR2 is YYREEE (reference sequence). This chain's CDR3 is CASSWLGTDTQYF. CDR3 nucleotide sequence: TGTGCCAGCAGCTGGTTGGGCACAGATACGCAGTATTTT.

V usage is TRBV3-1 and J usage is TRBJ2-7; 7 bases map to TRBD1. The CDR3 consists of 14 residues. V was pared by 3 bases and J by 5 bases, with 7 bases of the junction left unmatched. CDR1 is LGHDT and CDR2 is YNNKEL in the germline V gene (reference sequence). This chain's CDR3 is CASSQVQGLDEQYF. The CDR3 nucleotides read TGTGCCAGCAGCCAGGTACAGGGGCTCGACGAGCAGTACTTC.

The table lists this clonotype with many counts. The V gene is TRBV2, the J gene TRBJ1-1, with a weak D call TRBD1 (6 bases). Per the germline V gene, CDR1 is SNHLY and CDR2 is FYNNEI. The CDR3 extends over 12 amino acids. The V gene lost 8 bases and the J gene lost 0 bases, with 7 bases spanning the gap. CDR3 in amino acids: CASRDMNTEAFF. CDR3 in DNA: TGTGCCAGCCGGGACATGAACACTGAAGCTTTCTTT.

The genes are TRBV6-1 and TRBJ2-3; 9 positions match TRBD2. The CDR3 consists of 16 residues. The V segment lost 5 bases and the J segment 2 bases; nucleotides outside the gene matches: 8. The germline V gene encodes CDR1 MNHNS and CDR2 SASEGT. Here the CDR3 reads CASSQGLAGSTDTQYF. The CDR3 nucleotides are TGTGCCAGCAGTCAGGGACTAGCAGGGTCCACAGATACGCAGTATTTT.

This clonotype occurred many times. The V gene is TRBV9, the J gene TRBJ1-6; 7 nucleotides match TRBD1. Germline assignment: CDR1 SGDLS and CDR2 YYNGEE. The CDR3 covers 14 residues. V was pared by 4 bases and J by 8 bases, with 6 bases of the junction left unmatched. The CDR3 DNA follows: TGTGCCAGCAGCTTTAGGGGGCATGATTCACCCCTCCACTTT. Protein product: CASSFRGHDSPLHF.

CDR3 in DNA: TGTGCCAGCAGTGACGCAAGGGACAGGCAGTTCTTC. It codes for CASSDARDRQFF. The chain employs TRBV2 and TRBJ2-1; 7 positions match TRBD1. Germline V lookup: CDR1 SNHLY, CDR2 FYNNEI. V lost 3 bases, J lost 12 bases, and 5 bases stayed unmatched. The CDR3 has 12 amino acids.

This clonotype has ten or more counts. V usage is TRBV3-1 and J usage is TRBJ1-5, with D unresolved. From germline, CDR1 is LGHDT and CDR2 YNNKEL (reference sequence). This CDR3 has 13 amino acids. Trimming shortened V by 3 bases and J by 6 bases, and 9 bases separated the two germline ends. The CDR3 DNA sequence: TGTGCCAGCAGCCAGAGACTAGGTCAGCCCCAGCATTTT. Amino acid sequence: CASSQRLGQPQHF.

The chain is built from TRBV9 and TRBJ2-2; no clear D gene. Germline assignment: CDR1 SGDLS and CDR2 YYNGEE. The CDR3 consists of 14 residues. V shed 0 bases and J shed 4 bases, with 7 bases lying between them. The CDR3 nucleotides read TGTGCCAGCAGCGTAGCTCTCCGCACCGGGGAGCTGTTTTTT. Its protein is CASSVALRTGELFF.

The chain combines TRBV5-6 with TRBJ1-1, with no clear D. Trimming took 4 bases from V and 0 from J, leaving 13 bases between them. The V gene's germline CDR1 is SGHDT and CDR2 YYEEEE. The CDR3 runs to 15 residues. CDR3 region: CASSPGWQMNTEAFF. CDR3 coding DNA: TGTGCCAGCAGCCCCGGATGGCAGATGAACACTGAAGCTTTCTTT.

This clonotype has just a few counts. J is TRBJ2-2 and V is TRBV6-2 or TRBV6-3; D is unclear. Trimming pared 5 bases from V and 4 bases from J, leaving 14 bases between. Germline V gene sequence: CDR1 MNHEY, CDR2 SVGEGT. The CDR3 is made up of 15 amino acids. CDR3 nucleotide sequence: TGTGCCAGCAGTCCTGGTGGGTTACGCACCGGGGAGCTGTTTTTT. It yields the protein CASSPGGLRTGELFF.

This clonotype was recorded only once. The chain carries TRBV29-1 and TRBJ1-5, with D perhaps TRBD1 (6 bases). V lost 4 bases and J lost 6, with 16 bases in between. This CDR3 comprises 14 residues. CDR1 and CDR2 from the germline V gene are SQVTM and ANQGSEA. The CDR3: CSVVLQGLGQPQHF. CDR3 bases: TGCAGCGTTGTGTTGCAGGGGCTTGGTCAGCCCCAGCATTTT.

As to this clonotype: At one end, the junction sequence differs from germline, possibly due to a read error. The chain employs TRBV6-1 and TRBJ2-7; 10 bases agree with TRBD1. Germline CDR1 is MNHNS and CDR2 is SASEGT. This CDR3 is 10 amino acids long. CDR3 in amino acids: CASSAGQGYF. Written as DNA, the CDR3 is TGTGCCAGCAGCGCGGGACAGGGGTATTTC.

In its sample, this clonotype was seen many times. The chain combines TRBV28 with TRBJ2-7, with TRBD2 identical over 15 bases. CDR3 length: 17 amino acids. Germline CDR1 reads MDHEN; CDR2 reads SYDVKM. After removal of 7 bases from V and 4 bases from J, the junction contained 11 bases not matched to a gene. The CDR3 bases are TGTGCCAGCACCGCCTCGGGACTAGCGGGAGGAGGATACGAGCAGTACTTC. Its protein product is CASTASGLAGGGYEQYF. Supplemented by reference TRBV28 and TRBJ2-7, the full variable domain reads DVKVTQSSRYLVKRTGEKVFLECVQDMDHENMFWYRQDPGLGLRLIYFSYDVKMKEKGDIPEGYSVSREKKERFSLILESASTNQTSMYLCASTASGLAGGGYEQYFGPGTRLTVT.

Ten or more counts support this clonotype. The V gene is TRBV28, the J gene TRBJ2-4, with D perhaps given as TRBD1 or TRBD2 (7 bases each). This CDR3 contains 17 residues. Trimming cost V 6 bases and J 0 bases, with 18 bases left between them. Germline V gene data show CDR1 as MDHEN and CDR2 as SYDVKM. The CDR3 protein is CASSTMGGGLAKNIQYF. CDR3 DNA: TGTGCCAGCAGCACAATGGGAGGGGGCCTAGCCAAAAACATTCAGTACTTC. The full variable domain, in which reference TRBV28 and TRBJ2-4 provide the parts outside the CDR3, is DVKVTQSSRYLVKRTGEKVFLECVQDMDHENMFWYRQDPGLGLRLIYFSYDVKMKEKGDIPEGYSVSREKKERFSLILESASTNQTSMYLCASSTMGGGLAKNIQYFGAGTRLSVL.

This clonotype was observed at least ten times. The CDR3: CASSSSGTANYGYTF. CDR3 nucleotides: TGTGCCAGTTCGTCCTCCGGGACAGCGAACTATGGCTACACCTTC. The rearrangement uses TRBV28 and TRBJ1-2; 7 bases are shared with TRBD1. V lost 9 bases, J lost 2 bases, and 12 bases stayed unmatched. From germline, CDR1 is MDHEN and CDR2 SYDVKM. CDR3 size: 15 residues.

This clonotype was counted at least ten times. V gene TRBV6-2 or TRBV6-3 combines with J gene TRBJ1-3; D unclear. The germline CDR1 and CDR2 sequences are MNHEY and SVGEGT. CDR3 length: 11 residues. Trimming pared 10 bases from V and 6 bases from J, leaving 10 bases between. In DNA form, the CDR3 reads TGTGCCACTTCCGACGAAAACACCATATATTTT. It is translated as CATSDENTIYF.

The CDR3 sequence is CASSPPGQSVYGYTF. CDR3 DNA: TGTGCCAGCAGCCCCCCAGGGCAGTCAGTCTATGGCTACACCTTC. The chain recombines TRBV14 with TRBJ1-2, with D possibly TRBD1 on 5 matching bases. The length of the CDR3 is 15 residues. Germline CDR1 is SGHDN and CDR2 is FVKESK. Trimming stripped 4 bases from V and 4 bases from J, with 16 bases between.

The chain is built from TRBV19 and TRBJ2-7; D unresolved. Germline-derived CDR1 and CDR2 are LNHDA and SQIVND (reference sequence). Trimming stripped 10 bases from V and 2 bases from J, with 3 bases between. This CDR3 region has 9 residues. CDR3 sequence: CANTYEQYF. Here the CDR3 DNA reads TGTGCCAATACCTACGAGCAGTACTTC.